The next 9 T cell receptor beta chains were all read from a single sample in a study of T cell responses to AZD1222 COVID-19 vaccine. Sequencing was performed with immunoSEQ multiplex PCR; in TCRdb, only in-frame clones are kept and a portion is missing. Of under 150,000 clones detected, about 90% appear once; the ten largest clones hold under 2%. This sample comprised peripheral blood, obtained 28 days after the second AZD1222 dose. Receptors were obtained from an adult who received the AZD1222 COVID-19 vaccine.

J is TRBJ1-2 and V is TRBV28; D gene uncertain. Trimming took off 7 bases at V and 8 bases at J, with 23 bases between the two ends. The CDR3 has 15 amino acids. CDR1 MDHEN and CDR2 SYDVKM come from the germline V gene. CDR3 DNA: TGTGCCAGCACCCAAGGTTCCCCTGGTCGAAGGGGCTACACCTTC. Protein sequence: CASTQGSPGRRGYTF.

The genes are TRBV19 and TRBJ2-2, with D possibly TRBD1 on 5 matching bases. Deletions cut 3 bases from V and 6 bases from J, with 20 bases between. Germline loops: CDR1 LNHDA, CDR2 SQIVND (reference sequence). The CDR3 is 17 amino acids. CDR3: CASSIFLGRVVAGELFF. The DNA for the CDR3 is TGTGCCAGTAGTATTTTCTTGGGCAGGGTTGTCGCCGGGGAGCTGTTTTTT.

This chain uses TRBV11-1 with TRBJ1-4, with D hard to call. The CDR3 has 14 residues. The germline V and J ends were trimmed by 3 bases and 0 bases, with 5 bases remaining between them. The V gene's germline CDR1 is SGHAT and CDR2 FQDESV (reference sequence). CDR3 protein: CASSFFPTNEKLFF. The CDR3 DNA follows: TGTGCCAGCAGCTTTTTTCCAACTAATGAAAAACTGTTTTTT.

The gene calls are TRBV10-1 and TRBJ2-3, with 11 bases identical to TRBD2. This CDR3 comprises 15 residues. Germline V gene sequence: CDR1 WNHNN, CDR2 SYGVQD (reference sequence). V shed 5 bases and J 0 bases; nucleotides not matched to a gene: 1. The CDR3 spells CASSTSGGSTDTQYF. The CDR3 DNA reads as TGCGCCAGCAGTACTAGCGGGGGAAGCACAGATACGCAGTATTTT.

The chain carries TRBV5-4 and TRBJ1-2, with a possible D match to TRBD1 (6 bases). The germline CDR1 and CDR2 sequences are SGHNT and YYREEE (reference sequence). The CDR3 extends over 14 amino acids. V was clipped by 4 bases and J by 8 bases, with 18 bases between them. The DNA for the CDR3 is TGTGCCAGCAGCGCGTCCCGACAGGCCTGGGGCTACACCTTC. This gives the protein CASSASRQAWGYTF.

This chain connects TRBV30 to TRBJ2-1, with D perhaps matching TRBD2 (6 bases). Trimming took off 2 bases at V and 5 bases at J, with 16 bases between the two ends. Per germline, CDR1 GTSNPN and CDR2 SVGIG (reference sequence). The CDR3 extends over 15 amino acids. The CDR3 loop is CAWSWFGTQDNEQFF. The CDR3 DNA reads TGTGCCTGGAGTTGGTTCGGGACTCAAGACAATGAGCAGTTCTTC.

The V and J genes are TRBV7-6 and TRBJ1-4; TRBD1 matches at 9 bases. From germline, CDR1 is SGHVS and CDR2 FNYEAQ. The CDR3 is 15 amino acids. V gave up 4 bases and J gave up 8 bases; unmatched junction bases: 8. The CDR3 DNA reads TGTGCCAGCAGCTCCTCCGGGACAGGGAACGAAAAACTGTTTTTT. Protein sequence: CASSSSGTGNEKLFF.

This chain uses TRBV6-4 with TRBJ1-6; no clear D. This CDR3 region has 15 residues. CDR1 is MRHNA and CDR2 is SNTAGT in the germline V gene. Trimming removed 2 bases from V and 4 bases from J, with 9 bases in between. CDR3 amino acids: CASSDSPLYNSPLHF. CDR3 coding DNA: TGTGCCAGCAGTGACAGTCCACTTTATAATTCACCCCTCCACTTT.

The J gene is TRBJ2-4, the V gene TRBV3-1 (or the pseudogene TRBV3-2); TRBD1 is a possible D gene (7 bases). CDR1 and CDR2 (germline): LGHDT, YNNKEL (reference sequence). This CDR3 has 16 amino acids. The germline V and J ends were trimmed by 6 bases and 0 bases, with 15 bases remaining between them. The CDR3 nucleotides read TGTGCCAGCAGTCTTGCAGGGGGACTAGCCAAAAACATTCAGTACTTC. Amino acids: CASSLAGGLAKNIQYF.